This T cell receptor (beta chain) was sequenced in a study of Ad26.COV2.S vaccination and SARS-CoV-2 variants. Study summary: Participants got Ad26.COV2.S intramuscularly, once or twice 56 days apart.

To note about this clone: Its antigen is undetermined.

V was trimmed by 0 bases and J by 2 bases, leaving 7 bases between them. From germline, CDR1 is GTSNPN and CDR2 SVGIG (reference sequence). The CDR3 is 13 residues long. Treatment denoted: about 20 received Ad26.COV2.S at low or high dose, single or two shots; about 5 received placebo; per-sample allocation not given. After the first vaccine or placebo injection, samples were drawn on day 63. Wuhan-strain spike was delivered by a replication-incompetent Ad26 vector. Overall study results and limits: Non-spike TCR breadth showed similarity between vaccine and placebo recipients. TCR breadth and depth analyses may have underestimated total T cell responses.

Only in-frame clones appear in the TCRdb table, and some are missing; sequencing was by immunoSEQ multiplex PCR. The sample yields 350,000 to 400,000 clones, approximately 90% seen once. The V gene is TRBV30, the J gene TRBJ2-5; D is ambiguous. The sample here was peripheral blood, taken in a trial of Ad26.COV2.S vaccine versus placebo. The sequence derives from a person aged 18-65 years who received the Ad26.COV2.S COVID-19 vaccine or a placebo. The DNA of the CDR3 is TGTGCCTGGAGTGTAAACGGGCAAGAGACCCAGTACTTC. Translating it yields CAWSVNGQETQYF.